These 3 T cell receptor beta chains share one sample of origin, sequenced in a study of blood T cells in healthy people across ages (dated by TCRdb to the mid-2010s). Library preparation was by 5' RACE. The run used an Illumina HiSeq 2500. The second PCR ran for about 7 to 11 cycles and used a J-beta primer mix along with a sample-barcoded 5' primer. TCRdb ran its own pipeline on the public reads, namely fastp trimming at Q25 and MiXCR clone calling, and kept in-frame beta chains. Under each unique CDR3 protein, matching rows form one entry showing the most common genes and DNA. Recorded for this sample are over a million distinct CDR3 sequences; more than 35% of them occurred a single time. Of the sample, approximately 20% is held by the ten largest clones. The specimen was blood. The source is an older woman in good health.

This chain links TRBV20-1 with TRBJ2-7, with TRBD2 matching 11 bases. CDR1 is DFQATT and CDR2 is SNEGSKA in the germline V gene (reference sequence). Trimming at V came to 5 bases and at J to 6 bases, leaving 6 bases not matched to a gene. This CDR3 contains 13 residues. CDR3 DNA sequence: TGCAGTGCTCCGGTACTAGCGGGAGCCGAGCAGTACTTC. This encodes CSAPVLAGAEQYF.

This sequence joins TRBV9 and TRBJ2-7, with D possibly being TRBD1 (6 bases). The CDR3 covers 16 residues. The V end lost 0 bases, the J end lost 1 base, and 14 bases lay between the germline ends. CDR1 is SGDLS and CDR2 is YYNGEE in the germline V gene. The CDR3, as DNA: TGTGCCAGCAGCGTAGCCTCCTGGGACAATTCCTACGAGCAGTACTTC. Translation gives CASSVASWDNSYEQYF.

CDR3 DNA: TGTGCCAGTAGTATTGCGGGGGACTCACCCCTCCACTTT. This sequence encodes CASSIAGDSPLHF. The V gene is TRBV19, the J gene TRBJ1-6; the D gene is possibly TRBD1 (5 bases). CDR1 is LNHDA, CDR2 SQIVND, per germline (reference sequence). V was pared by 3 bases and J by 10 bases, with 10 bases between. The CDR3 sequence is 13 residues long.